The 7 T cell receptor beta chains below all came from one sample that was sequenced in a study of shared clonotypes between healthy human individuals. Only in-frame clones appear in the TCRdb table, and some are missing; sequencing was by immunoSEQ multiplex PCR. The sample has 1 million to 1.3 million clones, roughly 74% seen once. Specimen: memory CD4+ T cells from PBMCs. Subset in this sample: CD45RA-negative fraction. The origin of the receptors is a man between 18 and 29 years old in good health. Some clones in this sample may be carry-over from other donors' samples.

This chain links TRBV28 with TRBJ1-2, with 10 positions matching TRBD1. V dropped 11 bases and J dropped 7; count of bases not matched to a gene: 7. This CDR3 has 12 amino acids. CDR1 MDHEN and CDR2 SYDVKM come from the germline V gene. The CDR3 DNA reads as TGTGCCGGAAAGACAGGGGGCCTTGGCTACACCTTC. This sequence encodes CAGKTGGLGYTF.

The chain uses TRBV27 and TRBJ2-7; no reliable D call. Per germline, CDR1 MNHEY and CDR2 SMNVEV (reference sequence). This CDR3 comprises 13 residues. V was shortened by 8 bases and J by 2 bases, with 13 bases between the two germline ends. The CDR3 protein is CASSTRFPYEQYF. The CDR3 bases are TGTGCCAGCTCCACACGTTTTCCCTACGAGCAGTACTTC.

This clone appeared a single time. At one of its ends the junction is not consistent with the germline gene, which may arise from a read error. The chain is built from TRBV9 and TRBJ2-2, with D possibly matching TRBD2 (5 bases). Germline CDR1 reads SGDLS; CDR2 reads YYNGEE. This CDR3 is 14 amino acids long. This CDR3 reads CASSVGVYTGELFF. In DNA form, the CDR3 reads TGTGCCAGTAGCGTAGGAGTCTACACCGGGGAGCTGTTTTTT.

The genes are TRBV7-8 and TRBJ2-3, with D unclear. Germline CDR1 reads SGHVS; CDR2 reads FQNEAQ. The CDR3 consists of 13 residues. V lost 8 bases and J 0 bases, leaving 9 bases between the germline ends. CDR3 nucleotides: TGTGCCAGCGGCGGATTCAGCACAGATACGCAGTATTTT. It is translated as CASGGFSTDTQYF.

This chain's CDR3 is CATSHGIGETQYF. CDR3 sequence (DNA): TGCGCCACATCACACGGGATTGGAGAGACCCAGTACTTC. The V gene is TRBV5-1, the J gene TRBJ2-5; possibly TRBD2 for D (5 bases). This CDR3 region has 13 residues. CDR1 and CDR2 (germline): SGHRS, YFSETQ. Trimming took 9 bases from V and 4 from J, leaving 16 bases between them.

The V call is TRBV5-1, the J call TRBJ1-1; possible D gene TRBD1, 6 bases. The germline CDR1 and CDR2 sequences are SGHRS and YFSETQ. V was trimmed by 4 bases and J by 2 bases, leaving 18 bases between them. The CDR3 is 16 residues long. The CDR3 reads CASSAFSPGANTEAFF. The DNA of the CDR3 is TGCGCCAGCAGCGCCTTCTCTCCGGGGGCTAACACTGAAGCTTTCTTT.

This clone was found a few times. The V gene is TRBV5-4, the J gene TRBJ1-1, with D possibly TRBD1 on 5 matching bases. Trimming removed 2 bases at V and 4 bases at J, with 12 bases between. The CDR3 sequence is 14 residues long. Germline V CDR1 and CDR2: SGHNT, YYREEE (reference sequence). The CDR3 nucleotides read TGTGCCAGCAGCTTTGCAGGGCTTGTCACTGAAGCTTTCTTT. As protein: CASSFAGLVTEAFF.